This is a list of T cell receptor beta chains from one sample in a study of blood T cell repertoires in COVID-19. Libraries were prepared by immunoSEQ multiplex PCR; TCRdb keeps only in-frame clonotypes and omits some of them. The repertoire holds about 370,000 clones, with approximately 92% as singletons. Source material: PBMCs or T cells enriched from blood (not recorded which). These receptor sequences come from a young man who had recovered from COVID-19. Both conserved end residues are part of each CDR3. Fields, in order: J gene, D gene, V gene, CDR3 protein. D genes are given only for firm matches.

TRBJ1-1 TRBD1 TRBV3-1/TRBV3-2 CASRPTGVITEAFF
TRBJ2-1 - TRBV7-9 CASSLSGGEQFF
TRBJ1-3 - TRBV20-1 CSASNRGGGGNTIYF
TRBJ2-2 TRBD2 TRBV9 CASSTSGVASGELFF
TRBJ1-2 - TRBV6-5 CASSPREGGFGYTF
TRBJ1-6 - TRBV21-1 CASSKTYSRWDSPLHF
TRBJ1-5 - TRBV10-3 CAISESSGERSQPQHF
TRBJ2-7 TRBD1 TRBV5-1 CASSPGQENYEQYF
TRBJ2-2 TRBD1 TRBV19 CASSPGQGIGAGELFF
TRBJ2-2 TRBD1 TRBV7-6 CASSLVGTGNTGELFF
TRBJ2-1 TRBD2 TRBV4-1 CASSQGLASGSRISYNEQFF
TRBJ2-5 TRBD2 TRBV29-1 CSVERLAGETQYF
TRBJ1-1 TRBD1 TRBV4-1 CASSSRTGDTEAFF
TRBJ2-7 TRBD2 TRBV6-2/TRBV6-3 CASSYDSGGLAYEQYF
TRBJ2-7 TRBD1 TRBV3-1/TRBV3-2 CASTAGTGGSYEQYF
TRBJ2-6 - TRBV19 CASSIAQGGVSGANVLTF
TRBJ2-5 - TRBV27 CASSLGFGLGIETQYF
TRBJ2-7 TRBD2 TRBV28 CASSLRVAGVGEQYF
TRBJ1-4 TRBD1 TRBV2 CASSEGWGQQKLFF
TRBJ1-1 - TRBV28 CATGGGTEAFF
TRBJ1-5 - TRBV30 CAWSVLEGNQPQHF
TRBJ2-3 - TRBV29-1 CSVGALSSTDTQYF
TRBJ1-3 - TRBV3-1/TRBV3-2 CASSLGRNTIYF
TRBJ2-7 - TRBV13 CASSWTTPDEQYF
TRBJ2-3 TRBD2 TRBV7-9 CAEAGTGRATDTQYF
TRBJ2-3 - TRBV7-3 CASSFSRGTDTQYF
TRBJ2-7 TRBD1 TRBV18 CASSGAGTGAYEQYF
TRBJ2-1 TRBD2 TRBV4-3 CASSQAPELAGHEQFF
TRBJ1-1 TRBD1 TRBV3-1/TRBV3-2 CASSQTQGQVAEAFF
TRBJ2-7 TRBD2 TRBV28 CASSLAASGTYEQYF
TRBJ2-1 - TRBV19 CASSTHLGGSYNEQFF
TRBJ1-2 - TRBV18 CASSPQTAPYGYTF
TRBJ1-6 - TRBV5-1 CASSLEGNSPLHF
TRBJ2-5 TRBD2 TRBV5-4 CASSLGGLRGAQETQYF
TRBJ2-5 - TRBV28 CASSSYQETQYF
TRBJ2-7 TRBD1 TRBV7-2 CASSIGSRGPVGEQYF
TRBJ1-6 - TRBV5-1 CASSVEGGSPLHF
TRBJ2-1 TRBD2 TRBV6-2/TRBV6-3 CASSNHSPGTSGFPEQFF
TRBJ1-1 - TRBV4-1 CASSRRTADTEAFF
TRBJ2-1 - TRBV24-1 CATSDSLARHNEQFF
TRBJ2-7 - TRBV2 CASTRSYEQYF
TRBJ2-1 - TRBV5-4 CASSSVRNEQFF
TRBJ1-1 - TRBV5-1 CASSLPGMNTEAFF
TRBJ2-2 TRBD2 TRBV9 CASSVAGLAGGRNTGELFF
TRBJ2-1 - TRBV20-1 CSAREFNEQFF
TRBJ1-2 TRBD1 TRBV18 CASSPNRDRGYGYTF
TRBJ2-2 TRBD1 TRBV19 CASSRTGSNTGELFF
TRBJ1-1 - TRBV28 CASYGDTSNTEAFF
TRBJ1-2 - TRBV13 CASGGLYGYTF
TRBJ2-6 - TRBV18 CASSPSSGGVSGANVLTF
TRBJ2-7 TRBD1 TRBV7-2 CASSWDRGSYEQYF
TRBJ1-1 - TRBV6-5 CASSQNKNTEAFF
TRBJ2-1 TRBD2 TRBV11-2 CASSSTGGAYNEQFF